One and the same sample provided the 29 T cell receptor beta chains below, sequenced in a study of blood T cell repertoires in COVID-19. Method: immunoSEQ multiplex PCR; TCRdb's copy keeps in-frame clones and lacks some. The sample consists of about 160,000 clones, roughly 84% of them appearing once. Sequences were obtained from peripheral blood. The receptors here all came from a man aged 40-55 years with acute or convalescent COVID-19.

This clone was detected once. The chain combines TRBV5-1 with TRBJ2-7; 10 bases are shared with TRBD1. V trimming: 0 bases; J trimming: 3 bases; junction bases outside the gene matches: 3. This CDR3 is built from 15 residues. CDR1 is SGHRS and CDR2 is YFSETQ in the germline V gene. The CDR3: CASSLAGQGLYEQYF. In nucleotides, the CDR3 is TGCGCCAGCAGCTTGGCGGGACAGGGGCTCTACGAGCAGTACTTC.

The V call is TRBV28, the J call TRBJ1-1, with D maybe TRBD1 (5 bases). The CDR3 runs to 14 residues. Deletions cut 6 bases from V and 3 bases from J, with 14 bases between. Germline V gene lookup returns CDR1 MDHEN and CDR2 SYDVKM. The CDR3, as DNA: TGTGCCAGCAGGCCCCGGGGGGGATACACTGAAGCTTTCTTT. This codes for CASRPRGGYTEAFF.

The V and J genes are TRBV10-3 and TRBJ2-7; D not resolved. The V gene lost 0 bases and the J gene lost 3 bases, with 15 bases spanning the gap. Per the germline V gene, CDR1 is ENHRY and CDR2 is SYGVKD. The CDR3 is 16 residues long. CDR3 sequence (DNA): TGTGCCATCAGTGAGTCTTCTAGGCAGCCGAACTACGAGCAGTACTTC. Protein: CAISESSRQPNYEQYF.

The chain combines TRBV14 with TRBJ2-2; D is uncertain. Trimming stripped 2 bases from V and 4 bases from J, with 8 bases between. CDR3 length: 14 amino acids. Germline loops: CDR1 SGHDN, CDR2 FVKESK. CDR3 loop: CASSQWQVTGELFF. CDR3 in DNA: TGTGCCAGCAGCCAATGGCAGGTCACCGGGGAGCTGTTTTTT.

The V and J genes are TRBV18 and TRBJ2-2, with D unclear. The CDR3 runs 16 residues. The germline V and J ends were trimmed by 3 bases and 1 base, with 12 bases remaining between them. Germline lookup yields CDR1 KGHSH and CDR2 LQKENI. The CDR3 loop reads CASSPRDAGNTGELFF. The CDR3 DNA is TGTGCCAGCTCACCCCGCGATGCAGGGAACACCGGGGAGCTGTTTTTT.

The chain has TRBV30 and TRBJ2-7; 8 bases align to TRBD1. The V and J ends lost 3 bases and 3 bases, in that order; junction bases with no gene match: 4. Germline CDR1 reads GTSNPN; CDR2 reads SVGIG (reference sequence). There are 13 residues in the CDR3. The CDR3 coding sequence is TGTGCCTGGAGCGAGACAGGGGTCTACGAGCAGTACTTC. Amino acid sequence: CAWSETGVYEQYF.

The chain has TRBV10-2 and TRBJ1-4, with 8 bases identical to TRBD1. V trimming: 6 bases; J trimming: 0 bases; junction bases outside the gene matches: 6. This CDR3 spans 16 amino acids. Germline CDR1 and CDR2: WSHSY and SAAADI. The CDR3 DNA sequence: TGCGCCAGCAGGGGTACAGGGGGAGCAACTAATGAAAAACTGTTTTTT. This translates into CASRGTGGATNEKLFF.

J is TRBJ2-7 and V is TRBV19; 12 positions agree with TRBD2. With V trimmed by 3 bases and J by 3 bases, 3 bases remained unmatched. The germline gives CDR1 LNHDA, CDR2 SQIVND (reference sequence). This CDR3 spans 15 amino acids. The CDR3 DNA sequence: TGTGCCAGTAGTATGACTAGCGGGGGAGTCTACGAGCAGTACTTC. Its translation: CASSMTSGGVYEQYF.

This clone was recorded once. The chain couples TRBV7-8 to TRBJ1-5; D call uncertain. Germline loops: CDR1 SGHVS, CDR2 FQNEAQ. This CDR3 is built from 13 residues. The V and J ends lost 1 base and 5 bases respectively, with 6 bases between them. CDR3 coding DNA: TGTGCCAGCAGCTTAGAGCCCTATCAGCCCCAGCATTTT. The encoded protein is CASSLEPYQPQHF.

This sequence joins TRBV9 and TRBJ1-2; weak D call: TRBD1 (6 bases). V shed 6 bases and J shed 4 bases, with 25 bases lying between them. Germline loops: CDR1 SGDLS, CDR2 YYNGEE. This CDR3 is 17 amino acids long. The CDR3 nucleotides are TGTGCCAGCACCAAAACAGCACAAACAGGGTTAATCTATGGCTACACCTTC. It translates to CASTKTAQTGLIYGYTF. The full variable domain, rest sourced from reference TRBV9 and TRBJ1-2, is DSGVTQTPKHLITATGQRVTLRCSPRSGDLSVYWYQQSLDQGLQFLIQYYNGEERAKGNILERFSAQQFPDLHSELNLSSLELGDSALYFCASTKTAQTGLIYGYTFGSGTRLTVV.

V and J are TRBV6-5 and TRBJ2-1, with 11 positions matching TRBD1. CDR1 MNHEY and CDR2 SVGAGI come from the germline V gene. This CDR3 comprises 14 residues. The V gene end was trimmed by 6 bases and the J gene end by 7 bases; junction bases not matched to a gene: 5. As DNA, the CDR3 is TGTGCCAGCAGCCCGGGACAGGGGGGTAATGAGCAGTTCTTC. Translation gives CASSPGQGGNEQFF.

This chain connects TRBV5-6 to TRBJ2-1; D call uncertain. CDR1 is SGHDT and CDR2 is YYEEEE in the germline V gene. V shed 0 bases and J shed 7 bases, with 14 bases lying between them. CDR3 size: 15 residues. CDR3 sequence reads: CASSLAGTKWNEQFF. The CDR3 DNA is TGTGCCAGCAGCTTGGCCGGCACTAAATGGAATGAGCAGTTCTTC.

V usage is TRBV28 and J usage is TRBJ1-2, with D tentatively TRBD1 (6 bases). The CDR3 consists of 15 residues. Germline V gives CDR1 MDHEN, CDR2 SYDVKM. V was clipped by 2 bases and J by 2 bases, with 12 bases between them. The CDR3 DNA reads TGTGCCAGCAGTTTAGGGGGGGCCCCGAACTATGGCTACACCTTC. Its protein product is CASSLGGAPNYGYTF.

This chain connects TRBV15 to TRBJ1-2; D perhaps matches TRBD1 (6 bases). With 1 base removed from V and 6 bases from J, the gap between germline ends came to 18 bases. CDR1 is LNHNV, CDR2 YYDKDF, per germline (reference sequence). The CDR3 totals 16 residues. The CDR3 reads CATSRALVDRKDGYTF. The CDR3 bases are TGTGCCACCAGCAGAGCACTTGTCGACAGGAAAGATGGCTACACCTTC.

The CDR3 protein is CASSQDRGEWLETQYF. The CDR3 bases are TGCGCCAGCAGCCAAGATCGGGGGGAATGGCTGGAGACCCAGTACTTC. This sequence joins TRBV4-3 and TRBJ2-5; 7 bases are a match to TRBD2. V lost 0 bases, J lost 5 bases, and 9 bases stayed unmatched. The germline CDR1 and CDR2 sequences are LGHNA and YSLEER. The CDR3 covers 16 residues.

This clone was counted between two and nine times. Written as DNA, the CDR3 is TGTGCCAGCAGCGTGACAGGGGGCGATGAAAAACTGTTTTTT. Its translation: CASSVTGGDEKLFF. The V and J genes are TRBV9 and TRBJ1-4; TRBD1 agrees at 10 bases. The germline CDR1 and CDR2 sequences are SGDLS and YYNGEE. The CDR3 consists of 14 residues. After removal of 2 bases from V and 6 bases from J, the junction contained 1 base not matched to a gene.

The chain links TRBV30 to TRBJ1-5, with a possible D match to TRBD1 (5 bases). This CDR3 is built from 14 residues. V was shortened by 2 bases and J by 4 bases, with 12 bases between the two germline ends. Germline V gives CDR1 GTSNPN, CDR2 SVGIG (reference sequence). In nucleotides, the CDR3 is TGTGCCTGGAGTCTGCAGGGAGGAAATCAGCCCCAGCATTTT. Amino acid sequence: CAWSLQGGNQPQHF.

The chain combines TRBV28 with TRBJ1-6, with D unresolved. V lost 10 bases to trimming and J lost 0 bases, with 7 bases between them. This CDR3 comprises 13 residues. Germline V lookup: CDR1 MDHEN, CDR2 SYDVKM. CDR3 DNA: TGTGCCACCACCAGCTCCTATAATTCACCCCTCCACTTT. This codes for CATTSSYNSPLHF.

As concerns this clone: One end of the junction varies from germline; a read error may be responsible. The rearrangement joins TRBV19 to TRBJ2-5; tentative D call: TRBD1 (6 bases). The CDR3 spans 13 residues. Germline assignment: CDR1 LNHDA and CDR2 SQIVND (reference sequence). CDR3 loop: CASSNGYTGRINF. The CDR3, as DNA: TGTGCCAGTAGTAACGGTTACACAGGGAGAATAAACTTC. The entire variable domain, with the rest obtained from reference TRBV19 and TRBJ2-5, is as follows: DGGITQSPKYLFRKEGQNVTLSCEQNLNHDAMYWYRQDPGQGLRLIYYSQIVNDFQKGDIAEGYSVSREKKESFPLTVTSAQKNPTAFYLCASSNGYTGRINFGPGTRLLVL.

Here the CDR3 DNA reads TGTGCCAGCAGTGAAGAGGTCGGGAGCTCCTATAATTCACCCCTCCACTTT. It encodes CASSEEVGSSYNSPLHF. The chain carries TRBV2 and TRBJ1-6; D is ambiguous. This CDR3 has 17 residues. Germline-derived CDR1 and CDR2 are SNHLY and FYNNEI. The germline V and J ends were trimmed by 1 base and 0 bases, with 10 bases remaining between them.

The rearrangement joins TRBV6-6 to TRBJ2-7; 12 nucleotides line up with TRBD1. This CDR3 is 18 amino acids long. V dropped 6 bases and J dropped 0; count of bases not matched to a gene: 12. Per germline, CDR1 MNHNY and CDR2 SVGAGI (reference sequence). CDR3 coding DNA: TGTGCCAGCAGCCGAGCCGGGACAGGGGGCTCTTACTCCTACGAGCAGTACTTC. It specifies CASSRAGTGGSYSYEQYF.

This clone was seen a handful of times. This chain joins TRBV2 and TRBJ2-7, with 11 nucleotides matching TRBD1. Germline assignment: CDR1 SNHLY and CDR2 FYNNEI. The length of the CDR3 is 15 residues. V dropped 6 bases and J dropped 6; count of bases not matched to a gene: 10. The CDR3: CASRPPGTGGLEQYF. DNA for the CDR3: TGTGCCAGCAGGCCCCCCGGGACAGGGGGGCTCGAGCAGTACTTC. Full variable domain (missing parts from reference TRBV2 and TRBJ2-7): EPEVTQTPSHQVTQMGQEVILRCVPISNHLYFYWYRQILGQKVEFLVSFYNNEISEKSEIFDDQFSVERPDGSNFTLKIRSTKLEDSAMYFCASRPPGTGGLEQYFGPGTRLTVT.

The genes are TRBV6-5 and TRBJ1-2; TRBD1 matches at 8 bases. The ends lost 5 bases at V and 4 bases at J; junction bases unmatched: 3. CDR3 length equals 13 residues. The germline V gene encodes CDR1 MNHEY and CDR2 SVGAGI. As DNA, the CDR3 is TGTGCCAGCAGTACACAGGGGGTCTATGGCTACACCTTC. Translated, it gives CASSTQGVYGYTF.

J is TRBJ1-5 and V is TRBV30; D uncertain. Deletions cut 2 bases from V and 5 bases from J, with 10 bases between. This CDR3 has 13 residues. The germline gives CDR1 GTSNPN, CDR2 SVGIG (reference sequence). CDR3 coding DNA: TGTGCCTGGAGTAGGCGCGGGTATCAGCCCCAGCATTTT. This codes for CAWSRRGYQPQHF. Drawing the rest from reference TRBV30 and TRBJ1-5, the complete variable domain is SQTIHQWPATLVQPVGSPLSLECTVEGTSNPNLYWYRQAAGRGLQLLFYSVGIGQISSEVPQNLSASRPQDRQFILSSKKLLLSDSGFYLCAWSRRGYQPQHFGDGTRLSIL.

The chain has TRBV12-3 or TRBV12-4 and TRBJ1-1; D is unclear. This CDR3 comprises 11 residues. V was clipped by 6 bases and J by 3 bases, with 5 bases between them. The CDR3 loop is CASSRDTEAFF. The DNA for the CDR3 is TGTGCCAGCAGCCGGGACACTGAAGCTTTCTTT.

This chain joins TRBV6-2 or TRBV6-3 and TRBJ2-7; D unresolved. The V gene's germline CDR1 is MNHEY and CDR2 SVGEGT. The CDR3 runs to 14 residues. The V end lost 1 base, the J end lost 3 bases, and 10 bases lay between the germline ends. The CDR3 protein is CASSYYLDNYEQYF. The CDR3, as DNA: TGTGCCAGCAGTTACTATCTCGACAACTACGAGCAGTACTTC.

The chain joins TRBV9 to TRBJ2-5; 8 positions agree with TRBD2. Germline V gene data show CDR1 as SGDLS and CDR2 as YYNGEE. V was pared by 0 bases and J by 4 bases, with 5 bases of the junction left unmatched. The CDR3 contains 15 residues. In DNA form, the CDR3 reads TGTGCCAGCAGCGTAGGAGCGGGGGATGGAGAGACCCAGTACTTC. Its translation is CASSVGAGDGETQYF.

The J gene is TRBJ2-2, the V gene TRBV3-1 (or the pseudogene TRBV3-2), with TRBD2 matching 12 bases. The germline V gene encodes CDR1 LGHDT and CDR2 YNNKEL (reference sequence). V dropped 4 bases and J dropped 6; count of bases not matched to a gene: 6. The CDR3 length is 16 residues. The CDR3 coding sequence is TGTGCCAGCAGCCCGTCTAGCGGGGGGGCGCCCGGGGAGCTGTTTTTT. Amino acid sequence: CASSPSSGGAPGELFF.

This clone was counted between two and nine times. This sequence joins TRBV5-1 and TRBJ1-5; D is perhaps TRBD1 (5 bases). The germline CDR1 and CDR2 sequences are SGHRS and YFSETQ. The CDR3 covers 14 residues. V was cut by 0 bases and J by 5 bases, with 9 bases left in between. The CDR3: CASSLGGVDQPQHF. The CDR3 DNA sequence: TGCGCCAGCAGCTTGGGGGGGGTCGATCAGCCCCAGCATTTT.